Shown below are 11 T cell receptor beta chains from a single sample sequenced in a study of blood T cell repertoires in COVID-19. Assay used: immunoSEQ multiplex PCR; TCRdb lists only in-frame clones, some missing. The table includes 400,000 to 500,000 clones, roughly 89% detected once. The sample was peripheral blood. The receptors here all came from a woman in her 30s with active or convalescent COVID-19.

The chain employs TRBV6-5 and TRBJ1-2, with no clear D. CDR3 length equals 14 residues. V lost 5 bases, J lost 4 bases, and 14 bases lay in between. Per the germline V gene, CDR1 is MNHEY and CDR2 is SVGAGI. In DNA form, the CDR3 reads TGTGCCAGCAGTCACGGGGTCGACACCTATGGCTACACCTTC. This sequence encodes CASSHGVDTYGYTF.

The chain couples TRBV2 to TRBJ2-2, with TRBD2 matching 13 bases. The CDR3 length is 18 residues. Germline V gene data show CDR1 as SNHLY and CDR2 as FYNNEI. After removal of 6 bases from V and 1 base from J, the junction contained 8 bases not matched to a gene. The CDR3 DNA reads TGTGCCAGCAGGCCCGGACTAGCGGGGGCCGTGAACACCGGGGAGCTGTTTTTT. Its protein is CASRPGLAGAVNTGELFF.

The J gene is TRBJ1-1, the V gene TRBV6-5; TRBD1 agrees at 8 bases. The CDR3 runs to 11 residues. V dropped 8 bases and J dropped 6; count of bases not matched to a gene: 2. The germline V gene has CDR1 MNHEY and CDR2 SVGAGI. The CDR3 here is CASLQGAEAFF. CDR3 in DNA: TGTGCCAGCCTACAGGGGGCTGAAGCTTTCTTT.

The V call is TRBV6-5, the J call TRBJ2-1; D gene ambiguous. Germline CDR1 is MNHEY and CDR2 is SVGAGI. V lost 4 bases, J lost 10 bases, and 11 bases lay in between. The CDR3 is made up of 12 amino acids. The chain's CDR3 is CASSSTLVEQFF. The CDR3 bases are TGTGCCAGCAGTTCGACATTAGTGGAGCAGTTCTTC.

As DNA, the CDR3 is TGTGCCAGTACCGTAGCGGGAGGTCAAGAGACCCAGTACTTC. It is translated as CASTVAGGQETQYF. The chain couples TRBV19 to TRBJ2-5; 10 bases match TRBD2. Germline assignment: CDR1 LNHDA and CDR2 SQIVND (reference sequence). This CDR3 comprises 14 residues. Trimming at V came to 7 bases and at J to 2 bases, leaving 4 bases not matched to a gene.

This clone appeared once. The chain joins TRBV19 to TRBJ1-5; D is uncertain. Trimming took off 4 bases at V and 6 bases at J, with 10 bases between the two ends. The germline gives CDR1 LNHDA, CDR2 SQIVND (reference sequence). CDR3 size: 13 residues. In DNA form, the CDR3 reads TGTGCCAGTAGTACGGGCGAGGGTCAGCCCCAGCATTTT. It translates to CASSTGEGQPQHF.

This chain joins TRBV6-4 and TRBJ2-1, with 7 bases that match TRBD1. This CDR3 spans 12 amino acids. J lost 0 bases, V lost 10 bases, and 0 bases had no gene match. CDR1 is MRHNA, CDR2 SNTAGT, per germline. The CDR3 here is CATGGSYNEQFF. The CDR3 nucleotides read TGTGCCACAGGGGGCTCCTACAATGAGCAGTTCTTC.

This clone has only one observation. This chain uses TRBV6-5 with TRBJ2-5, with 7 bases lining up with TRBD2. The germline gives CDR1 MNHEY, CDR2 SVGAGI. V was clipped by 8 bases and J by 5 bases; unmatched bases: 2. The CDR3 covers 11 residues. Written as DNA, the CDR3 is TGTGCCAGCTGGGAGGGGGAGACCCAGTACTTC. Translation gives CASWEGETQYF.

The J gene is TRBJ1-4, the V gene TRBV9; D not certain. The CDR3 sequence is 15 residues long. Trimming left V 3 bases short and J 0 bases short, with 9 bases between. Germline CDR1 SGDLS, CDR2 YYNGEE. This chain's CDR3 is CASSDTGTTNEKLFF. The DNA for the CDR3 is TGTGCCAGCAGCGATACCGGGACAACTAATGAAAAACTGTTTTTT.

The rearrangement joins TRBV6-4 to TRBJ2-3, with 11 bases aligning to TRBD2. V gave up 5 bases and J gave up 4 bases; unmatched junction bases: 5. This CDR3 is 15 amino acids long. Germline V gene sequence: CDR1 MRHNA, CDR2 SNTAGT. The CDR3 sequence: CASSPTSGSADTQYF. For the CDR3, the DNA is TGTGCCAGCAGTCCAACTAGCGGGAGCGCAGATACGCAGTATTTT.

This sequence joins TRBV25-1 and TRBJ2-1; weak D call: TRBD2 (5 bases). The length of the CDR3 is 16 residues. Trimming removed 4 bases at V and 0 bases at J, with 13 bases between. Germline assignment: CDR1 MGHDK and CDR2 SYGVNS. CDR3: CASSGPLGSSYNEQFF. CDR3 coding DNA: TGTGCCAGCAGTGGGCCGTTGGGGAGCTCCTACAATGAGCAGTTCTTC.